This T cell receptor (beta chain) was sequenced in a study of CD8 T cells in ankylosing spondylitis. Study-wide findings and caveats: Within ankylosing spondylitis blood, a TCR beta motif made up of seven to nine highly homologous variants appeared to be characteristic. Earlier literature documents some of the motif variants in reactive arthritis synovial fluid and blood. Significantly higher representation of disease-linked clones was reported for matched ankylosing spondylitis synovial fluid.

Quantitative 5'-RACE with molecular barcodes was used to make the TCR beta libraries. TCRdb reanalysed the 5' RACE reads using MiXCR and keeps one entry per CDR3 protein. The sample shows around 340,000 distinct CDR3 sequences, about 20% of them seen only once. The CDR3 extends over 15 amino acids. Trimming took 5 bases from V and 5 from J; bases not matched to a gene: 7. Germline CDR1 SNHLY, CDR2 FYNNEI. This clonotype was picked up a small number of times. No antigen is known for it. The chain is built from TRBV2 and TRBJ2-5; 11 bases match TRBD1. Sequenced sample: blood, either unsorted or a sorted T cell fraction (not recorded which). This sequence was found in a male donor with ankylosing spondylitis or in good health (not recorded which). CDR3 in DNA: TGTGCCAGCAGTCCGGGACAGGGGGTTTCGGAGACCCAGTACTTC. Translating it yields CASSPGQGVSETQYF.